These 10 T cell receptor beta chains were sequenced from one sample in a study of cytomegalovirus exposure and HLA in healthy donors. Researchers ran the PCR with 60 Vbeta and 13 Jbeta primers. The protocol was immunoSEQ multiplex PCR, while the TCRdb copy is restricted to in-frame clones and leaves out a portion. This specimen shows about 200,000 clones; the ten leading clones hold about 1.1%. The sample taken for sequencing was PBMCs. The receptor source for this set is a girl aged 2-10 years in good health and CMV-seropositive.

This chain links TRBV4-1 with TRBJ2-3; 8 bases fit TRBD1. V lost 0 bases, J lost 6 bases, and 14 bases stayed unmatched. CDR3 length: 18 residues. The germline V gene encodes CDR1 MGHRA and CDR2 YSYEKL. The CDR3 region is CASSQDQKQGVDMDTQYF. The CDR3, as DNA: TGCGCCAGCAGCCAAGACCAGAAACAGGGGGTCGATATGGATACGCAGTATTTT.

The V gene is TRBV25-1, the J gene TRBJ2-7; TRBD1 matches at 10 bases. Germline V CDR1 and CDR2: MGHDK, SYGVNS. CDR3 length: 16 amino acids. Germline trimming cut 8 bases from V and 3 bases from J; bases unmatched to any gene: 13. In DNA form, the CDR3 reads TGTGCCAGCTCCAGAGGGCCCGGGACAGGGGTCTACGAGCAGTACTTC. It yields the protein CASSRGPGTGVYEQYF.

The chain carries TRBV13 and TRBJ2-6; unclear D gene. CDR3 size: 18 residues. Per germline, CDR1 PRHDT and CDR2 FYEKMQ (reference sequence). With 5 bases removed from V and 0 bases from J, the gap between germline ends came to 17 bases. The CDR3 loop is CASSGRVSINSGANVLTF. In DNA form, the CDR3 reads TGTGCCAGCAGCGGCCGGGTCTCAATTAACTCTGGGGCCAACGTCCTGACTTTC.

The chain is built from TRBV5-1 and TRBJ2-1; 12 nucleotides align to TRBD2. The germline V gene encodes CDR1 SGHRS and CDR2 YFSETQ. Germline trimming cut 0 bases from V and 0 bases from J; bases unmatched to any gene: 13. CDR3 length equals 21 residues. The CDR3, as DNA: TGCGCCAGCAGCTTGGGGCCCAAAGCGACTAGCGGGAGTAGCTCCTACAATGAGCAGTTCTTC. Translation: CASSLGPKATSGSSSYNEQFF.

J is TRBJ1-1 and V is TRBV9; 9 bases are shared with TRBD1. The CDR3 is 14 residues long. With V trimmed by 3 bases and J by 3 bases, 3 bases remained unmatched. Germline V gene lookup returns CDR1 SGDLS and CDR2 YYNGEE. CDR3 in amino acids: CASSAGQGYTEAFF. The CDR3, as DNA: TGTGCCAGCAGCGCAGGACAGGGGTACACTGAAGCTTTCTTT.

The chain employs TRBV25-1 and TRBJ1-4, with a possible D match to TRBD1 (6 bases). This CDR3 region has 15 residues. Germline V CDR1 and CDR2: MGHDK, SYGVNS. Trimming pared 8 bases from V and 7 bases from J, leaving 20 bases between. As DNA, the CDR3 is TGTGCCAGCCGAGGGGCTACCCAGGGGTTTGAAAAACTGTTTTTT. The encoded protein is CASRGATQGFEKLFF. Full variable domain (rest looked up from reference TRBV25-1 and TRBJ1-4): EADIYQTPRYLVIGTGKKITLECSQTMGHDKMYWYQQDPGMELHLIHYSYGVNSTEKGDLSSESTVSRIRTEHFPLTLESARPSHTSQYLCASRGATQGFEKLFFGSGTQLSVL.

The CDR3 DNA is TGTGCCAGCAGCGACGGAGATGAGCAGTTCTTC. Translated, it gives CASSDGDEQFF. The chain employs TRBV7-6 and TRBJ2-1, with unresolved D. Germline CDR1 SGHVS, CDR2 FNYEAQ. The germline V and J ends were trimmed by 5 bases and 8 bases, with 7 bases remaining between them. This CDR3 spans 11 amino acids.

This chain uses TRBV7-8 with TRBJ2-7; TRBD2 might be the D (7 bases). Germline V gene lookup returns CDR1 SGHVS and CDR2 FQNEAQ. The V end lost 1 base, the J end lost 6 bases, and 13 bases lay between the germline ends. There are 14 residues in the CDR3. The CDR3 DNA sequence: TGTGCCAGCAGCTTAGGGGCAGGGGAGGGCGAGCAGTACTTC. Encoded protein: CASSLGAGEGEQYF.

This chain links TRBV7-8 with TRBJ2-1, with D perhaps matching TRBD2 (6 bases). The CDR3 sequence is 16 residues long. Germline CDR1 SGHVS, CDR2 FQNEAQ. The germline V and J ends were trimmed by 1 base and 2 bases, with 12 bases remaining between them. The CDR3 sequence is CASSLGAGPAYNEQFF. The CDR3 nucleotides read TGTGCCAGCAGCTTAGGGGCGGGACCGGCCTACAATGAGCAGTTCTTC.

The CDR3 DNA sequence: TGTGCCAGCAGCCTACGACAGGGGCCTCAGCCCCAGCATTTT. It specifies CASSLRQGPQPQHF. V is TRBV7-2 and J is TRBJ1-5; TRBD1 aligns across 8 bases. V shed 5 bases, J shed 6 bases, and the junction held 6 bases outside the gene matches. Germline-derived CDR1 and CDR2 are SGHTA and FQGNSA. CDR3 length equals 14 residues.